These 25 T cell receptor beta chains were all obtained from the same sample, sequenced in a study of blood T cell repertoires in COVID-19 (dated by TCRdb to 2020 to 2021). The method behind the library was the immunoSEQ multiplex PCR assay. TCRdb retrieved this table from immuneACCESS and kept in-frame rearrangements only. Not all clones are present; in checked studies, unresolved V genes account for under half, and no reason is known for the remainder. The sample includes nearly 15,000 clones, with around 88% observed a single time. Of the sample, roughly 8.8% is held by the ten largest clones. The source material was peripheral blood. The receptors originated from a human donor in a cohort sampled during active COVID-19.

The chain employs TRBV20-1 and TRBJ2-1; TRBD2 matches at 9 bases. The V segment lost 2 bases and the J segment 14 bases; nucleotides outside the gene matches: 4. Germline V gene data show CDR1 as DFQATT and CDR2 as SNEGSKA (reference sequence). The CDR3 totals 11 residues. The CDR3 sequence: CSARSGTSKFF. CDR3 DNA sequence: TGCAGTGCTAGATCCGGGACTAGCAAGTTCTTC.

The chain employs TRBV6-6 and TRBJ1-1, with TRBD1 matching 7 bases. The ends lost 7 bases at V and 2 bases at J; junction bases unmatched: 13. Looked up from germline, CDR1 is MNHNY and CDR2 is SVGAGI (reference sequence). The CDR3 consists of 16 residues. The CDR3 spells CASITGDLLHNTEAFF. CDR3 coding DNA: TGTGCCAGCATTACAGGGGACCTCCTCCACAACACTGAAGCTTTCTTT.

In DNA, the CDR3 is TGCGCCAGCAGCTTGGTCGTACAGTCCAAGACAGATACGCAGTATTTT. This gives the protein CASSLVVQSKTDTQYF. This chain uses TRBV5-1 with TRBJ2-3; no clear D gene. The germline V and J ends were trimmed by 0 bases and 3 bases, with 14 bases remaining between them. From germline, CDR1 is SGHRS and CDR2 YFSETQ. The CDR3 runs 16 residues.

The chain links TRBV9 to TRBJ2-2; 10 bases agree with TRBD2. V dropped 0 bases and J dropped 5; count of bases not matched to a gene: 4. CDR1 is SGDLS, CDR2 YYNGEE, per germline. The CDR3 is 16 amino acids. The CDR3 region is CASSVGPSGRTGELFF. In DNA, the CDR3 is TGTGCCAGCAGCGTAGGTCCTAGCGGGAGAACCGGGGAGCTGTTTTTT.

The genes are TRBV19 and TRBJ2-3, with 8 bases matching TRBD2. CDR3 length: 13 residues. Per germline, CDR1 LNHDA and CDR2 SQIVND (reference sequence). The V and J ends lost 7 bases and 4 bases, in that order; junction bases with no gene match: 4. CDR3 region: CASMKRESDTQYF. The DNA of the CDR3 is TGTGCCAGTATGAAGCGGGAGTCAGATACGCAGTATTTT.

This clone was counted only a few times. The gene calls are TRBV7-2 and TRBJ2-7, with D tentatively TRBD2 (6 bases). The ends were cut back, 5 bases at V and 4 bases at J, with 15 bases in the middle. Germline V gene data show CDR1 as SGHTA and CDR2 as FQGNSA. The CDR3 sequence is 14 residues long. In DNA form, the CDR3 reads TGTGCCAGCAGCCGCGGGACCCTGGCGTACGAGCAGTACTTC. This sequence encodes CASSRGTLAYEQYF.

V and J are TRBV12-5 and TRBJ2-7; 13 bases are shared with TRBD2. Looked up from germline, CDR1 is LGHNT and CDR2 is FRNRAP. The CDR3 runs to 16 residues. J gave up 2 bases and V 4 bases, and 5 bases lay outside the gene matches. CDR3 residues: CASGSSGTSGTYEQYF. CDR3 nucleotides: TGTGCTAGTGGTTCCTCCGGGACTAGCGGGACCTACGAGCAGTACTTC.

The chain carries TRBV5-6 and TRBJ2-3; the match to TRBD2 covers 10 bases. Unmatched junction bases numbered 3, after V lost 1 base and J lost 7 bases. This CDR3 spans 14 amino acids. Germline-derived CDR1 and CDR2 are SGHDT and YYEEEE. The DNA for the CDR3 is TGTGCCAGCAGCTTGACTAGCGGGACGAATACGCAGTATTTT. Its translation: CASSLTSGTNTQYF.

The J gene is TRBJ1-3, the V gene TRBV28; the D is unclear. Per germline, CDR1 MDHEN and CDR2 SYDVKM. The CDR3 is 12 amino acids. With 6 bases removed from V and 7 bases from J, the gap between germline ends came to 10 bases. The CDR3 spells CASSFRENTIYF. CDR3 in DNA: TGTGCCAGCAGCTTTAGAGAGAACACCATATATTTT.

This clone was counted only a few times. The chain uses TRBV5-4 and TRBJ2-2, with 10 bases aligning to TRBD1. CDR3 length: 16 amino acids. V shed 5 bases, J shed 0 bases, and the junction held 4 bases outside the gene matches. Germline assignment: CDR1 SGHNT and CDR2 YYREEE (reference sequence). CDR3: CASRKTGGANTGELFF. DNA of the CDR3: TGTGCCAGCAGGAAGACAGGGGGCGCGAACACCGGGGAGCTGTTTTTT.

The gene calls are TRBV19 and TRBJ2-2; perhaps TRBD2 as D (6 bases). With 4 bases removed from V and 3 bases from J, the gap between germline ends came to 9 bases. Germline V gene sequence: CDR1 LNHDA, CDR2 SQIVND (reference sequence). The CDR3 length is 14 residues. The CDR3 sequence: CASSTDYYTGELFF. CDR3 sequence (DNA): TGTGCCAGTAGTACGGACTATTACACCGGGGAGCTGTTTTTT. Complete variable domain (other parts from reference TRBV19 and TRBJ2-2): DGGITQSPKYLFRKEGQNVTLSCEQNLNHDAMYWYRQDPGQGLRLIYYSQIVNDFQKGDIAEGYSVSREKKESFPLTVTSAQKNPTAFYLCASSTDYYTGELFFGEGSRLTVL.

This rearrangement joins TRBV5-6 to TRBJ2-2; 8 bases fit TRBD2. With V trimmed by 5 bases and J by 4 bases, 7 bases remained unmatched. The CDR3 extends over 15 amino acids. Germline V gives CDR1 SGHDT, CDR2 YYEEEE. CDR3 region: CASSPTGGITGELFF. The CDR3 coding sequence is TGTGCCAGCAGTCCGACGGGGGGGATCACCGGGGAGCTGTTTTTT.

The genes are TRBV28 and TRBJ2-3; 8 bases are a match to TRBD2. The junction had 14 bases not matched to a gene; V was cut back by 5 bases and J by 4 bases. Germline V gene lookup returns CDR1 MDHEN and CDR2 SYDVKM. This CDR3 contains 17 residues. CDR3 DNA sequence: TGTGCCAGCAGTGTGACCCCGGGGGGGGGCGGCGCAGATACGCAGTATTTT. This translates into CASSVTPGGGGADTQYF. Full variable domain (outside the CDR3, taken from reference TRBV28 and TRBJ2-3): DVKVTQSSRYLVKRTGEKVFLECVQDMDHENMFWYRQDPGLGLRLIYFSYDVKMKEKGDIPEGYSVSREKKERFSLILESASTNQTSMYLCASSVTPGGGGADTQYFGPGTRLTVL.

The CDR3 DNA sequence: TGTGCCAGCTCCCGGGGACAGGGGGTCAATTCACCCCTCCACTTT. Amino acids: CASSRGQGVNSPLHF. The chain links TRBV18 to TRBJ1-6; 11 nucleotides agree with TRBD1. Germline trimming cut 6 bases from V and 7 bases from J; bases unmatched to any gene: 5. Per the germline V gene, CDR1 is KGHSH and CDR2 is LQKENI. The CDR3 has 15 amino acids.

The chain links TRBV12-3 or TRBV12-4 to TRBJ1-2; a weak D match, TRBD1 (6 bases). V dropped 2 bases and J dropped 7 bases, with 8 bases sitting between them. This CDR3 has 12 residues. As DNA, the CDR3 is TGTGCCAGCAGTTTAAACAGGGTTGGCTACACCTTC. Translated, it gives CASSLNRVGYTF.

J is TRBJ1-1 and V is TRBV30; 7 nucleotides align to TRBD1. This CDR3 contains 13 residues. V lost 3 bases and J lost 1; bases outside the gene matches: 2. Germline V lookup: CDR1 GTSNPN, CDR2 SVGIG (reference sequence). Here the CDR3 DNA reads TGTGCCTGGAGCAGACAGGGGAACACTGAAGCTTTCTTT. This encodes CAWSRQGNTEAFF.

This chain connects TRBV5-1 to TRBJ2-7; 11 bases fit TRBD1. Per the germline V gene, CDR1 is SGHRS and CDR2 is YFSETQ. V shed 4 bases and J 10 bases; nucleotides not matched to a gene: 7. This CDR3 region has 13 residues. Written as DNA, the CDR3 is TGCGCCAGCAGCGAGGGACAGGGGGGTTTCCAGTACTTC. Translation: CASSEGQGGFQYF.

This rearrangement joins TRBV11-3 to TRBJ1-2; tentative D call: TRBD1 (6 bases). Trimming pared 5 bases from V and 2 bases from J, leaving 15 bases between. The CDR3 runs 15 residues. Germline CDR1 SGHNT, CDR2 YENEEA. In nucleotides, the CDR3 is TGTGCCAGCAGCCAAGGGGTACAGGGAAACTATGGCTACACCTTC. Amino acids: CASSQGVQGNYGYTF. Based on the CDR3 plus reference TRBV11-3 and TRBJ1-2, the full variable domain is EAGVVQSPRYKIIEKKQPVAFWCNPISGHNTLYWYLQNLGQGPELLIRYENEEAVDDSQLPKDRFSAERLKGVDSTLKIQPAELGDSAVYLCASSQGVQGNYGYTFGSGTRLTVV.

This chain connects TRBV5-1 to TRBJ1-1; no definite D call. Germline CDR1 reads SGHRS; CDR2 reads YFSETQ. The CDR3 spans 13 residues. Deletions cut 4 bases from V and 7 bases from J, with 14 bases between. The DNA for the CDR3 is TGCGCCAGCAGCACCAGGCCGGCCGGTGAAGCTTTCTTT. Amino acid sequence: CASSTRPAGEAFF.

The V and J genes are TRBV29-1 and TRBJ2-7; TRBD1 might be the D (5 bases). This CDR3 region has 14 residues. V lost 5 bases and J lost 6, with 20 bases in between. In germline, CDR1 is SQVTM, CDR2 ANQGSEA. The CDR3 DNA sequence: TGCAGCGTTTCCCCCACAGGTTCGCGGACCGAGCAGTACTTC. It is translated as CSVSPTGSRTEQYF.

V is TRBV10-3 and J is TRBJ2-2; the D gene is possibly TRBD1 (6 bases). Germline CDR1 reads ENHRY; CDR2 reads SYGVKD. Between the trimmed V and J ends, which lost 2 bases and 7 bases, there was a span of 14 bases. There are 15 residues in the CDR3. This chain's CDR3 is CAISEISGAVGELFF. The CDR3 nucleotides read TGTGCCATCAGTGAGATATCAGGGGCGGTCGGGGAGCTGTTTTTT.

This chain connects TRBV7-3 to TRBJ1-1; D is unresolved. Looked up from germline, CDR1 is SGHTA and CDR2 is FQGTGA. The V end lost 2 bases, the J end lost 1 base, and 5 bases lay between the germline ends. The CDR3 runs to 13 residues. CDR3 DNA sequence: TGTGCCAGCAGCTTATCGTCGAACACTGAAGCTTTCTTT. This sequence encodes CASSLSSNTEAFF. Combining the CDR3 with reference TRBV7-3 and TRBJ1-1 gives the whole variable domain GAGVSQTPSNKVTEKGKYVELRCDPISGHTALYWYRQSLGQGPEFLIYFQGTGAADDSGLPNDRFFAVRPEGSVSTLKIQRTERGDSAVYLCASSLSSNTEAFFGQGTRLTVV.

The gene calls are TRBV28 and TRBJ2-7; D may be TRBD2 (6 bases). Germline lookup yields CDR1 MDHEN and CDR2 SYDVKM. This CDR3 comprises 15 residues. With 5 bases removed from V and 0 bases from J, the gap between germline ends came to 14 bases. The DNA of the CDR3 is TGTGCCAGCAGTCCCCCCCGGGGGAGCTCCTACGAGCAGTACTTC. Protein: CASSPPRGSSYEQYF.

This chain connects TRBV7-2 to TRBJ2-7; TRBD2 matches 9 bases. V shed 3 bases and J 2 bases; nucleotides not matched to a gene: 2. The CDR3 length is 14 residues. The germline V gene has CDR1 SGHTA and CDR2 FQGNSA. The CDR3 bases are TGTGCCAGCAGCTTTCTAGCGGGACCCTACGAGCAGTACTTC. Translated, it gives CASSFLAGPYEQYF.

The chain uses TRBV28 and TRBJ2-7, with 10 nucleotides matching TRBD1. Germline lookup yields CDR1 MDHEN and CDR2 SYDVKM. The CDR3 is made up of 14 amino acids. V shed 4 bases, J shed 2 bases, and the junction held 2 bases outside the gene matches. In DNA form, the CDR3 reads TGTGCCAGCAGTTCCGGGACAGGGGCCTACGAGCAGTACTTC. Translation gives CASSSGTGAYEQYF. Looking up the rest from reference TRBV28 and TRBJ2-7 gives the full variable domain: DVKVTQSSRYLVKRTGEKVFLECVQDMDHENMFWYRQDPGLGLRLIYFSYDVKMKEKGDIPEGYSVSREKKERFSLILESASTNQTSMYLCASSSGTGAYEQYFGPGTRLTVT.